This T cell receptor (beta chain) originates from a study of cytomegalovirus exposure and HLA in healthy donors. Study-wide results and caveats: A later analysis linked a missense variant in DCLRE1C to the trimming of TCR beta V and J genes.

On this clone itself: The target antigen is unknown.

V gave up 1 base and J gave up 4 bases, with 11 bases separating them. Germline V gives CDR1 MDHEN, CDR2 SYDVKM. This CDR3 has 15 residues. Primers for the PCR totalled 60 Vbeta and 13 Jbeta. Assay: immunoSEQ multiplex PCR; the TCRdb copy retains only in-frame clones and omits some. The sample holds about 140,000 clones, roughly 74% seen once. The TCR sequence derives from a man aged 40-49 years in good health and CMV-seronegative. The specimen was PBMCs. The rearrangement uses TRBV28 and TRBJ1-5, with D tentatively TRBD1 (6 bases). CDR3 in DNA: TGTGCCAGCAGTTTATCGGCAGGGGCGAATCAGCCCCAGCATTTT. It translates to CASSLSAGANQPQHF.